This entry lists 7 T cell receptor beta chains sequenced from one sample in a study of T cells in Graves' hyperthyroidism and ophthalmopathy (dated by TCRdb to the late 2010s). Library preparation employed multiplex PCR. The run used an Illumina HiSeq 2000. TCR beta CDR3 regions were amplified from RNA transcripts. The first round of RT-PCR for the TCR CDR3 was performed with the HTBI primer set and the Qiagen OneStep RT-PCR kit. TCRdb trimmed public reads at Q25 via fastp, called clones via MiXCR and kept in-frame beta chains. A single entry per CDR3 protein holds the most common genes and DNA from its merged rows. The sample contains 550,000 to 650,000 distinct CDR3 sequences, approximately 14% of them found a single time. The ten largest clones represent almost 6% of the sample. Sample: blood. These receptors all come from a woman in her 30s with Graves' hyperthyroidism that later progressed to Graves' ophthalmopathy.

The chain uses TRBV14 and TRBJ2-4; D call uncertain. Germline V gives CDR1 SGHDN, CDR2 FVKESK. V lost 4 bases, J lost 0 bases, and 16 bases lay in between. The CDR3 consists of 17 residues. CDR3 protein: CASSPRPWNSAKNIQYF. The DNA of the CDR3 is TGTGCCAGCAGCCCAAGGCCCTGGAATTCAGCCAAAAACATTCAGTACTTC.

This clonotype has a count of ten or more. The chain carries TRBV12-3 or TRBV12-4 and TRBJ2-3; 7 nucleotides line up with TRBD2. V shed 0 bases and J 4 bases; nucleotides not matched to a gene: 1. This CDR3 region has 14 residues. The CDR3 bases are TGTGCCAGCAGTTTAGCGGGAGGGCCAGATACGCAGTATTTT. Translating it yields CASSLAGGPDTQYF.

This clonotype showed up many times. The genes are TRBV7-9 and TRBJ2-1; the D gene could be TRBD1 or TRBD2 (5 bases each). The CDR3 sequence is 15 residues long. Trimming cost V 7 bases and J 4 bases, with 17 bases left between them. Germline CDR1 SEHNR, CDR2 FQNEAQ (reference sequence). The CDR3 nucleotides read TGTGCCAGCACCGTGGGTGGGGGTAGTTACAATGAGCAGTTCTTC. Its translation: CASTVGGGSYNEQFF.

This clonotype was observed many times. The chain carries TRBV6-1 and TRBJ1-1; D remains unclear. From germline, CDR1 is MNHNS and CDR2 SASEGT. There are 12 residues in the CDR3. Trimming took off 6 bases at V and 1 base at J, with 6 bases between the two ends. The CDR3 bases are TGTGCCAGCAGAAGTCCGAACACTGAAGCTTTCTTT. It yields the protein CASRSPNTEAFF.

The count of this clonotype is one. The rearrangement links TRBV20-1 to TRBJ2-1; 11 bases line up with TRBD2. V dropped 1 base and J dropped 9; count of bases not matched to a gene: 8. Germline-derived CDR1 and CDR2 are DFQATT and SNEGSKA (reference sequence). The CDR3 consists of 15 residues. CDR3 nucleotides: TGCAGTGCTAGAGGGCTAGCGGGAGGCAGTCCTGAGCAGTTCTTC. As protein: CSARGLAGGSPEQFF.

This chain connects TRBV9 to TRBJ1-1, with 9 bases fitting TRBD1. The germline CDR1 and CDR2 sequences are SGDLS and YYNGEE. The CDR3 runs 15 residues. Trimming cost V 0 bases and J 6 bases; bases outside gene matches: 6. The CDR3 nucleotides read TGTGCCAGCAGCGTAGACGGACAGGGGAGATCTGAAGCTTTCTTT. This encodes CASSVDGQGRSEAFF.

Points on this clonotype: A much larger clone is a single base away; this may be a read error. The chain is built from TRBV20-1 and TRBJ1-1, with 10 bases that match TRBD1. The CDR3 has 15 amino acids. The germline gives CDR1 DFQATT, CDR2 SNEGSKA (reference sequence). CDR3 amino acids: CSAKRGQGMNTEALF. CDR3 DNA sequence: TGCAGTGCTAAGCGGGGACAGGGGATGAACACTGAAGCTTTGTTT.